Sequencing of this T cell receptor beta chain was carried out in a study of OX40 agonist ivuxolimab in advanced cancers. Assay: immunoSEQ multiplex PCR; the TCRdb copy retains only in-frame clones and omits some. The data show 70,000 to 90,000 clones, 89% seen once. Germline V gene data show CDR1 as SGHNT and CDR2 as YENEEA. Trimming shortened V by 4 bases and J by 0 bases, and 15 bases separated the two germline ends. The CDR3 has 17 amino acids. The specimen was CD4+ or CD8+ T cells sorted from blood, collected in a trial of the OX40 agonist ivuxolimab. This receptor was identified in an adult with an advanced solid tumor such as melanoma, head and neck, liver or kidney cancer. The chain carries TRBV11-3 and TRBJ2-2; D might be TRBD2 (6 bases). The CDR3 region is CASSSFPAGTNTGELFF. The CDR3 nucleotides are TGTGCCAGCAGCTCTTTTCCGGCGGGGACGAACACCGGGGAGCTGTTTTTT.